The rows below give T cell receptor beta chains drawn from one sample of a study of blood T cells in healthy people across ages. MiXCR, run by TCRdb on the 5' RACE reads, gives a single entry per CDR3 protein. The table includes some 640,000 distinct CDR3 sequences, 25% to 35% detected once. The sequencing sample was made of blood. Every receptor here comes from an elderly woman in good health. Both conserved end residues are trimmed from each CDR3. The order of the fields is CDR3 protein, J gene, V gene.

ASSSGTSGPDTQY,TRBJ2-3,TRBV6-1
ASSLDRFGGEQF,TRBJ2-1,TRBV7-8
ASSYQAGVYETQY,TRBJ2-5,TRBV6-2/TRBV6-3
ASSLVGGLGANVLT,TRBJ2-6,TRBV27
SARGGRWGSNTEAF,TRBJ1-1,TRBV20-1
ASGRGQAADTQY,TRBJ2-3,TRBV6-1
ASSLASGGPQETQY,TRBJ2-5,TRBV11-1
ASSPRVGGTEAF,TRBJ1-1,TRBV9
ASRREAGDEQF,TRBJ2-1,TRBV7-2
ASSFLSETQY,TRBJ2-5,TRBV6-6
ASSYSLAGFEDEQF,TRBJ2-1,TRBV6-5
ASSSHGTENYNEQF,TRBJ2-1,TRBV5-4
ASSLVDYYEQY,TRBJ2-7,TRBV7-2
ASSAGTVGNEQF,TRBJ2-1,TRBV18
ASQGDPPPEQY,TRBJ2-7,TRBV28
ASSSLGLTGTPYETQY,TRBJ2-5,TRBV6-2/TRBV6-3
ASSGTGIEKLF,TRBJ1-4,TRBV2
ASSYELAVYQETQY,TRBJ2-5,TRBV6-2/TRBV6-3
ASRGTGGDQPQH,TRBJ1-5,TRBV27
ASSARGGSTDTQY,TRBJ2-3,TRBV2
ASLPGVNTDTQY,TRBJ2-3,TRBV30
ASSQDRAGNPTGNTVY,TRBJ1-3,TRBV4-1
ASSPAGGPNGQF,TRBJ2-1,TRBV18
ASSLKRAVGSLDTDTQY,TRBJ2-3,TRBV7-3
SGGFQGAEAF,TRBJ1-1,TRBV29-1
SAIGDSTDTQY,TRBJ2-3,TRBV20-1
AWSETRAVNSPLH,TRBJ1-6,TRBV30
SASMGVGEQY,TRBJ2-7,TRBV20-1
ASSLTGNLYNEQF,TRBJ2-1,TRBV5-1
ASSLTGTTYNEQF,TRBJ2-1,TRBV5-1
SAGVGGNEQY,TRBJ2-7,TRBV20-1
SARDRGQHNSPLH,TRBJ1-6,TRBV20-1
ASTLGGAMNTEAF,TRBJ1-1,TRBV5-1
SVGTNADTQY,TRBJ2-3,TRBV29-1
ASSLRPEQETQY,TRBJ2-5,TRBV12-3/TRBV12-4
AISLTGLRNEQF,TRBJ2-1,TRBV10-3
ASSGPGTGVGNTIY,TRBJ1-3,TRBV28
ASSESLGGKSYEQY,TRBJ2-7,TRBV25-1
ASRQQGSGNQPQH,TRBJ1-5,TRBV6-2/TRBV6-3
AILASGGAANTGELF,TRBJ2-2,TRBV10-3
SATTLYSPRGPQH,TRBJ1-5,TRBV20-1
ASSYGGQGQKNTEAF,TRBJ1-1,TRBV6-6
ASSFGGNTGELF,TRBJ2-2,TRBV12-3/TRBV12-4
ASSLDRGRDEQY,TRBJ2-7,TRBV7-2
AWASKNIQY,TRBJ2-4,TRBV30
ASSPRLAGDVDTQY,TRBJ2-3,TRBV13
ASSLVLGSTEAF,TRBJ1-1,TRBV5-1
ASILSRGGSIDEQF,TRBJ2-1,TRBV28
ASSEGMATRRTDTQY,TRBJ2-3,TRBV9
SARVQNTEAF,TRBJ1-1,TRBV20-1
ASSVQGVTYEQY,TRBJ2-7,TRBV28
ASSLGGKRYNEQF,TRBJ2-1,TRBV13
ASSKMGPAVPLHQPQH,TRBJ1-5,TRBV21-1
SARGDHTDTQY,TRBJ2-3,TRBV20-1